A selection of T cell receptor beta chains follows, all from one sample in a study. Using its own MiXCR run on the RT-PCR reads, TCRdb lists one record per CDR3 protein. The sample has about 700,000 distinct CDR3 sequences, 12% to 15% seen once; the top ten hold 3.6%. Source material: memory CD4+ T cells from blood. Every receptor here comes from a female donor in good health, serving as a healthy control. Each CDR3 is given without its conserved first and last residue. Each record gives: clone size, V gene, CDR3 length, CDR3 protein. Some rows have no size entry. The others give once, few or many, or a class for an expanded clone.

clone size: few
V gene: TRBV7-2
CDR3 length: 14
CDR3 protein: ASSPIGGVSYNEQF

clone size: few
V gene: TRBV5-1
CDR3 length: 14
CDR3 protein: ASSLAPGGFADGYT

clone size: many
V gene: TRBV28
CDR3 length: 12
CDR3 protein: ASSLLSGDQPQH

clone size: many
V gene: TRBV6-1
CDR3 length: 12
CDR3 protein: ASSKMTSSDEQF

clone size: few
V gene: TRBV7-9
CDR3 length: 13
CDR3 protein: ASSPDRGEVGELF

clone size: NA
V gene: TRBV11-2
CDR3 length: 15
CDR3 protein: ASSPLGGAESTDTQY

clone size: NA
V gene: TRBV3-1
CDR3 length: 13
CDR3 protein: ASSLRGALSGGQF

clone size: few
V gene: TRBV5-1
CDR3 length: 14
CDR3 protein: ASSFGSGGLYNEQF

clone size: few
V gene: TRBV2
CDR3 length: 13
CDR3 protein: ASSVNRQSNQPQH

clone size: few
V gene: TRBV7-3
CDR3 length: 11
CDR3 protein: ASSPGTTPEAF

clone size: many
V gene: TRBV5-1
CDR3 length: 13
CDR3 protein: ASSASGTYTDTQY

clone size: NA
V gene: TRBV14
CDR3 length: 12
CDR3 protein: ASSGLANTGELF

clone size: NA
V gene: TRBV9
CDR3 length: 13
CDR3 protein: ASSVGSGLAQPQH

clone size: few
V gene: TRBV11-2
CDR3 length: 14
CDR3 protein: ASSTRRTSGFNEQF

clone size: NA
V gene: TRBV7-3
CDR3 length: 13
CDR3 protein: ASSPRSGGLDEQF

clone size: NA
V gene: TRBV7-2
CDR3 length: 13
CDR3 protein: ASSLGVVGTGELF

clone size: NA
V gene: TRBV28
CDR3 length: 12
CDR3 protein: ASTHSGGSAEAF

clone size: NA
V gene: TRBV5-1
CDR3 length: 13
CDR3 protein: ASSLEAGIPSPLH

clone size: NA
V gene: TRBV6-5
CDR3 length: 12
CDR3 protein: ASNPQGGAVRQF

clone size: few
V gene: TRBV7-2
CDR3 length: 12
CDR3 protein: ASSYGQGQKGYT